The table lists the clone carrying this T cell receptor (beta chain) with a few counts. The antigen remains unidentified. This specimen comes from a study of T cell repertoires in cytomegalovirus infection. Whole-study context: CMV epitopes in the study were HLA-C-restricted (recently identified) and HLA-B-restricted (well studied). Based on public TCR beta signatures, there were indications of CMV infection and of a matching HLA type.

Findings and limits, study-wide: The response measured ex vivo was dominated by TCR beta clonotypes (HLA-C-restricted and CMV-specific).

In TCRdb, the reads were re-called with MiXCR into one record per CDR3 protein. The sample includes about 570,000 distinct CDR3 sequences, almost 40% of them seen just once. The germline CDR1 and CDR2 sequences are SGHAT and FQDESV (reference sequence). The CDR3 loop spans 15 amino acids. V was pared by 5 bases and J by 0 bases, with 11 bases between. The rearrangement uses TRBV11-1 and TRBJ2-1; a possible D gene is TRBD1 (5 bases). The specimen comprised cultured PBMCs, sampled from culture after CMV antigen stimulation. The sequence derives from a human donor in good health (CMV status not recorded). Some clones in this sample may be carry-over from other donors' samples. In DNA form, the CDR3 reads TGTGCCAGCAGCCAATCTGGGGCCTCCTACAATGAGCAGTTCTTC. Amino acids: CASSQSGASYNEQFF.